The 14 T cell receptor beta chains presented below share a single source sample, sequenced in a study of blood T cell repertoires in COVID-19. Clones were read by immunoSEQ multiplex PCR, and TCRdb kept only the in-frame ones, dropping some. In the table there are around 140,000 clones, nearly 85% of which are singletons. The specimen was peripheral blood. The receptors come from a human donor in a cohort sampled during active COVID-19.

The rearrangement links TRBV11-3 to TRBJ1-6; D unresolved. The CDR3 has 15 amino acids. Germline V gene lookup returns CDR1 SGHNT and CDR2 YENEEA. The V end was cut by 7 bases, the J end by 8 bases, with 18 bases between. The CDR3 region is CASTFSGSSHSPLHF. In DNA, the CDR3 is TGTGCCAGCACCTTCTCCGGGAGCTCTCATTCACCCCTCCACTTT.

The chain joins TRBV6-5 to TRBJ2-3; 9 bases agree with TRBD1. Looked up from germline, CDR1 is MNHEY and CDR2 is SVGAGI. The CDR3 is 15 amino acids. V shed 4 bases, J shed 8 bases, and the junction held 10 bases outside the gene matches. The CDR3: CASSSPGQGLGTQYF. The CDR3 bases are TGTGCCAGCAGTTCCCCGGGACAGGGATTGGGTACGCAGTATTTT.

The rearrangement uses TRBV3-1 (or the pseudogene TRBV3-2) and TRBJ1-5, with D possibly matching TRBD1 (5 bases). Germline lookup yields CDR1 LGHDT and CDR2 YNNKEL (reference sequence). The V end was cut by 4 bases, the J end by 4 bases, with 11 bases between. The CDR3 length is 14 residues. CDR3 amino acids: CASSPTGGNQPQHF. The CDR3 region has the DNA TGTGCCAGCAGCCCAACAGGAGGGAATCAGCCCCAGCATTTT.

The gene calls are TRBV28 and TRBJ2-3, with TRBD1 identical over 7 bases. The CDR3 contains 16 residues. Germline V CDR1 and CDR2: MDHEN, SYDVKM. V lost 3 bases to trimming and J lost 4 bases; unmatched junction nucleotides: 10. The CDR3 loop is CASSFPRTGGADTQYF. CDR3 bases: TGTGCCAGCAGTTTCCCCCGGACAGGTGGAGCAGATACGCAGTATTTT.

J is TRBJ2-3 and V is TRBV11-2, with 8 bases aligning to TRBD2. Germline V gene sequence: CDR1 SGHAT, CDR2 FQNNGV. CDR3 size: 17 residues. The junction had 6 bases not matched to a gene; V was cut back by 0 bases and J by 1 base. The CDR3 region is CASSLEYWRGGTDTQYF. The CDR3 DNA reads TGTGCCAGCAGCTTAGAGTATTGGCGGGGGGGCACAGATACGCAGTATTTT. The full variable domain, completed using reference TRBV11-2 and TRBJ2-3, is EAGVAQSPRYKIIEKRQSVAFWCNPISGHATLYWYQQILGQGPKLLIQFQNNGVVDDSQLPKDRFSAERLKGVDSTLKIQPAKLEDSAVYLCASSLEYWRGGTDTQYFGPGTRLTVL.

This clone has more than one count but fewer than ten. This chain uses TRBV11-2 with TRBJ1-2; D gene uncertain. Trimming removed 0 bases from V and 2 bases from J, with 4 bases in between. CDR1 is SGHAT, CDR2 FQNNGV, per germline. The length of the CDR3 is 13 residues. The CDR3 coding sequence is TGTGCCAGCAGCTTAGACCCAAACTATGGCTACACCTTC. It specifies CASSLDPNYGYTF.

About this clone itself: The identical CDR3 is also encoded by other nucleotide sequences in the sample. The CDR3 reads CASSVAGDTEAFF. CDR3 DNA sequence: TGTGCCAGCAGCGTAGCGGGGGATACTGAAGCTTTCTTT. The rearrangement links TRBV9 to TRBJ1-1; tentative D call: TRBD1 (5 bases). The CDR3 runs to 13 residues. Germline CDR1 SGDLS, CDR2 YYNGEE. Trimming shortened V by 0 bases and J by 5 bases, and 8 bases separated the two germline ends.

This rearrangement joins TRBV29-1 to TRBJ2-1, with 7 bases fitting TRBD2. Unmatched junction bases numbered 5, after V lost 7 bases and J lost 2 bases. CDR3 size: 13 residues. The germline gives CDR1 SQVTM, CDR2 ANQGSEA. The CDR3 loop reads CSEKAGTYNEQFF. The CDR3 bases are TGCAGCGAAAAAGCGGGAACCTACAATGAGCAGTTCTTC.

The chain joins TRBV11-3 to TRBJ2-3; TRBD2 matches 9 bases. J gave up 3 bases and V 5 bases, and 12 bases lay outside the gene matches. Germline CDR1 reads SGHNT; CDR2 reads YENEEA. The CDR3 sequence is 17 residues long. CDR3 bases: TGTGCCAGCAGCCTTCGGTCGACTAGCGGAATGACAGATACGCAGTATTTT. Amino acid sequence: CASSLRSTSGMTDTQYF.

The rearrangement links TRBV6-2 or TRBV6-3 to TRBJ1-4, with D tentatively TRBD1 (5 bases). The germline CDR1 and CDR2 sequences are MNHEY and SVGEGT. The CDR3 sequence is 16 residues long. Trimming left V 2 bases short and J 4 bases short, with 14 bases between. The CDR3 region has the DNA TGTGCCAGCAGTTACCAGGGCCGACTAGATAATGAAAAACTGTTTTTT. Translated, it gives CASSYQGRLDNEKLFF.

The chain is built from TRBV7-3 and TRBJ2-1; 12 bases match TRBD2. The germline V gene has CDR1 SGHTA and CDR2 FQGTGA. Trimming removed 6 bases from V and 4 bases from J; junction bases left unmatched: 4. The CDR3 runs to 15 residues. DNA for the CDR3: TGTGCCAGCAGTAAAGGACTAGCGGGGTACAATGAGCAGTTCTTC. It specifies CASSKGLAGYNEQFF.

The V and J genes are TRBV5-4 and TRBJ2-7; D unclear. This CDR3 has 13 residues. Deletions cut 0 bases from V and 6 bases from J, with 10 bases between. The germline CDR1 and CDR2 sequences are SGHNT and YYREEE (reference sequence). For the CDR3, the DNA is TGTGCCAGCAGCTTGGGGCAGGTTGGCGAGCAGTACTTC. Protein sequence: CASSLGQVGEQYF. Filled out from reference TRBV5-4 and TRBJ2-7, the complete variable domain reads ETGVTQSPTHLIKTRGQQVTLRCSSQSGHNTVSWYQQALGQGPQFIFQYYREEENGRGNFPPRFSGLQFPNYSSELNVNALELDDSALYLCASSLGQVGEQYFGPGTRLTVT.

The chain recombines TRBV29-1 with TRBJ1-6; D perhaps matches TRBD1 (6 bases). The germline V gene encodes CDR1 SQVTM and CDR2 ANQGSEA. Trimming pared 5 bases from V and 7 bases from J, leaving 12 bases between. The CDR3 sequence is 13 residues long. Here the CDR3 reads CSVTFTGNSPLHF. Here the CDR3 DNA reads TGCAGCGTTACTTTTACAGGGAATTCACCCCTCCACTTT.

The chain joins TRBV18 to TRBJ2-1; TRBD1 aligns across 8 bases. Trimming cost V 3 bases and J 2 bases; bases outside gene matches: 3. From germline, CDR1 is KGHSH and CDR2 LQKENI. The CDR3 totals 15 residues. The CDR3 DNA reads as TGTGCCAGCTCACCGGGACAGGAAACCTACAATGAGCAGTTCTTC. Translation gives CASSPGQETYNEQFF.